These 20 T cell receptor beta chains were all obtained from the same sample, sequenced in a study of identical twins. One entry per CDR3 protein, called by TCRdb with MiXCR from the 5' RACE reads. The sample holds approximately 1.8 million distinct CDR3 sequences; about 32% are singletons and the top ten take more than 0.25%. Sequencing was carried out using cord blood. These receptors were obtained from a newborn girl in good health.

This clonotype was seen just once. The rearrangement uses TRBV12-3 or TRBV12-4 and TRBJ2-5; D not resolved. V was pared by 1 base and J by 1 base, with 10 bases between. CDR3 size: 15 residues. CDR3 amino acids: CASSLVALGQETQYF. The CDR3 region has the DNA TGTGCCAGCAGTTTAGTGGCGCTTGGCCAAGAGACCCAGTACTTC.

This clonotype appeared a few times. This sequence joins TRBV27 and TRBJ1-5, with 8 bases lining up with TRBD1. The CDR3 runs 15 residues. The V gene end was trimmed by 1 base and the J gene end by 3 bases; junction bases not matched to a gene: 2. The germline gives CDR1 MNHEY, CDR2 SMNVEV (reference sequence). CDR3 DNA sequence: TGTGCCAGCAGTTTATTGGGACAGGCCAATCAGCCCCAGCATTTT. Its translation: CASSLLGQANQPQHF.

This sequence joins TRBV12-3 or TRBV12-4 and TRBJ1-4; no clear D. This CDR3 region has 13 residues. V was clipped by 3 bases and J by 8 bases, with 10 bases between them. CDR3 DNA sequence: TGTGCCAGCAGTTTTAGCGGGTTAGAAAAACTGTTTTTT. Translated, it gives CASSFSGLEKLFF.

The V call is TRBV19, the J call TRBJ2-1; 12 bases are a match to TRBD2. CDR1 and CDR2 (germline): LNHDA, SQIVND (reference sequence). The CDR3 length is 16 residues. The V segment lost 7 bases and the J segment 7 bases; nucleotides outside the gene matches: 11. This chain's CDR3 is CASTDLAGGLSNEQFF. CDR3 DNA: TGTGCCAGTACCGATCTAGCGGGGGGGCTCTCAAATGAGCAGTTCTTC.

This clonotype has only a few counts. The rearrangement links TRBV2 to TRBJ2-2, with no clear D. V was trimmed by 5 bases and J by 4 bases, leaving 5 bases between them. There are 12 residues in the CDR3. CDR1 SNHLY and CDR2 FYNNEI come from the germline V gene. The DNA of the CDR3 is TGTGCCAGCAGTTGGCGCACCGGGGAGCTGTTTTTT. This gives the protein CASSWRTGELFF.

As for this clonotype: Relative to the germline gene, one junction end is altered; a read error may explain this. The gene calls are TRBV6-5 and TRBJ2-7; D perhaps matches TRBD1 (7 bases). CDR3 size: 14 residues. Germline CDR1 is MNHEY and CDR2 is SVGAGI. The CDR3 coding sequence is TGTGCCAGCAATTACGGTGGAGGGACAGAAGACCAGTACTTC. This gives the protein CASNYGGGTEDQYF.

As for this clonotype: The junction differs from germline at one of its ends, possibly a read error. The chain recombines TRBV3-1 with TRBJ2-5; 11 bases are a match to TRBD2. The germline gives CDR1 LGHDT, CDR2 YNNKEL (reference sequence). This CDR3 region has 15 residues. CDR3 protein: CTSSQLAGALREQYF. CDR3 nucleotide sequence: TGTACCAGCAGCCAACTAGCGGGAGCCTTGAGAGAGCAGTACTTC.

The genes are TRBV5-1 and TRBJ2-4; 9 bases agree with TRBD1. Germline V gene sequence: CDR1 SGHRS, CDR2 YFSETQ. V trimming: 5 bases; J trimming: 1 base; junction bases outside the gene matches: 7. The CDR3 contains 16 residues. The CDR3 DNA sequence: TGCGCCAGCAGATCCGACAGGGGGAGGGCCAAAAACATTCAGTACTTC. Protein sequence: CASRSDRGRAKNIQYF.

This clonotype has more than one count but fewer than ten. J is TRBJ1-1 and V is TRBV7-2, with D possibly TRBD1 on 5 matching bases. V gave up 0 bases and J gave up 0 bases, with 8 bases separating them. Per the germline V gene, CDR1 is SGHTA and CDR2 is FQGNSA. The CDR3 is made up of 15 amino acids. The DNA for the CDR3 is TGTGCCAGCAGCTTAGCCTCAGGGATGAACACTGAAGCTTTCTTT. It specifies CASSLASGMNTEAFF.

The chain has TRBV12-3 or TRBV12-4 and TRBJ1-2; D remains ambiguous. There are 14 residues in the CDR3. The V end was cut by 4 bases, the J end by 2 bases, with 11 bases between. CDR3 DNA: TGTGCCAGCAGTTCCACGGCCCGGAACTATGGCTACACCTTC. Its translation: CASSSTARNYGYTF.

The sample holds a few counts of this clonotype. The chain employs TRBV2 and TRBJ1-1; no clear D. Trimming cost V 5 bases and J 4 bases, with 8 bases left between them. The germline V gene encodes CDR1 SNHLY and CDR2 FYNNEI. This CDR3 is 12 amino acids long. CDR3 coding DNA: TGTGCCAGCAGTAGGGAAACCACTGAAGCTTTCTTT. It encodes CASSRETTEAFF.

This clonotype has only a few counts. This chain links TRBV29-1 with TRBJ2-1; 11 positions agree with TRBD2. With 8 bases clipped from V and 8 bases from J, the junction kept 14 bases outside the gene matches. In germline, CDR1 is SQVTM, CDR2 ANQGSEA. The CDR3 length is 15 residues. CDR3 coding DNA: TGCAGCACCTCGAGAGCTAGCGGGGGGAGGCATGAGCAGTTCTTC. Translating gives CSTSRASGGRHEQFF.

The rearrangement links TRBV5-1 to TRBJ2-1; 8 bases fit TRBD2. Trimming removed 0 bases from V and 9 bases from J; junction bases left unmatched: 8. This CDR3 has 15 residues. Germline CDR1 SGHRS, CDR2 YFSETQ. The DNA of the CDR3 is TGCGCCAGCAGCTTGGGCCGAAACCTAGCGGGTGAGCAGTTCTTC. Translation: CASSLGRNLAGEQFF.

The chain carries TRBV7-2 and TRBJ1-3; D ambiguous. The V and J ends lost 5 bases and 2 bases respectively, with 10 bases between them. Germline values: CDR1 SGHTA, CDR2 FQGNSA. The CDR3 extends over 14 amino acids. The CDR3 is CASSVRTAGNTIYF. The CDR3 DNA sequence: TGTGCCAGCAGCGTAAGGACGGCTGGAAACACCATATATTTT. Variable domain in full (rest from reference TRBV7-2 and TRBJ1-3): GAGVSQSPSNKVTEKGKDVELRCDPISGHTALYWYRQSLGQGLEFLIYFQGNSAPDKSGLPSDRFSAERTGGSVSTLTIQRTQQEDSAVYLCASSVRTAGNTIYFGEGSWLTVV.

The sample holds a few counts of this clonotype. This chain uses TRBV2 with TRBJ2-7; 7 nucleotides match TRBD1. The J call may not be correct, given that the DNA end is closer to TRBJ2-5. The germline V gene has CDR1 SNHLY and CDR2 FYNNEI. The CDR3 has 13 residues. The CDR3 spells CASSDDRDGTQYF. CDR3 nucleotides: TGTGCCAGCAGTGATGACAGGGACGGGACCCAGTACTTC.

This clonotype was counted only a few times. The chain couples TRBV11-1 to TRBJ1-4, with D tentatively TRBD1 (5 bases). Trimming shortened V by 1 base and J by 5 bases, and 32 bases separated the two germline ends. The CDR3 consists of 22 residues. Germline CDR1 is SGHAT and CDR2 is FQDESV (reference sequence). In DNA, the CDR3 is TGTGCCAGCAGCTTAGGAATAAATGTAAATCAGGGCAGGAGATCAGAAAATGAAAAACTGTTTTTT. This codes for CASSLGINVNQGRRSENEKLFF.

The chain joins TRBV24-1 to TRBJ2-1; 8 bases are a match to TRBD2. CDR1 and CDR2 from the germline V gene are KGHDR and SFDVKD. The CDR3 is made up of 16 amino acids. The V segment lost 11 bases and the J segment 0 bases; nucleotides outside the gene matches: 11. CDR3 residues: CAIRGGAGGSYNEQFF. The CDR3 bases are TGTGCCATCAGAGGGGGGGCGGGAGGCTCCTACAATGAGCAGTTCTTC.

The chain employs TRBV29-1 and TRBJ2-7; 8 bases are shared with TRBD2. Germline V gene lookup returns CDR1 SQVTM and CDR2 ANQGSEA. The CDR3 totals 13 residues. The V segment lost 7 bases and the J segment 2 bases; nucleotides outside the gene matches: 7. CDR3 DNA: TGCAGCGCTGGCCCAGCGGGGGCCTACGAGCAGTACTTC. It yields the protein CSAGPAGAYEQYF.

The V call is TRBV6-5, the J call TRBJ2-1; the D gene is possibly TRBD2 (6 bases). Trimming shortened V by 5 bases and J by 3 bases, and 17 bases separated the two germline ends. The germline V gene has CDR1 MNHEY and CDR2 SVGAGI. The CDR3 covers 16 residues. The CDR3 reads CASSHLSSVYYNEQFF. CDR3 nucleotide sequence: TGTGCCAGCAGTCACCTCTCTAGCGTATACTACAATGAGCAGTTCTTC.

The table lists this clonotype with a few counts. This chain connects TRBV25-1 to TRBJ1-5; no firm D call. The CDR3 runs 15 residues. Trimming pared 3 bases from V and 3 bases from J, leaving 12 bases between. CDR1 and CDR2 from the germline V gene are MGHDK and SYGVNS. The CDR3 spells CASSDGRKSNQPQHF. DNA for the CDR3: TGTGCCAGCAGTGATGGCAGAAAATCCAATCAGCCCCAGCATTTT.